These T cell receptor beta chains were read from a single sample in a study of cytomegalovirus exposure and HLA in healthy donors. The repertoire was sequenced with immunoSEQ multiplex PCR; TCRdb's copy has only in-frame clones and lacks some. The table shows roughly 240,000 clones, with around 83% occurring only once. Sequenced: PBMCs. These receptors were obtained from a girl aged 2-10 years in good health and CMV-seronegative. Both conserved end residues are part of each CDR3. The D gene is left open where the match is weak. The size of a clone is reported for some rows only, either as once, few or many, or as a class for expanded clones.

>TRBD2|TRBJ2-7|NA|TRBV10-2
CASSEPSTSGSLSLSYEQYF
TGCGCCAGCAGTGAGCCATCGACTAGCGGGAGCCTCTCGTTATCCTACGAGCAGTACTTC
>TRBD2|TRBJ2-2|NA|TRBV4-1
CASSQTITAGVSTGELFF
TGCGCCAGCAGCCAAACGATTACAGCGGGGGTCTCAACCGGGGAGCTGTTTTTT
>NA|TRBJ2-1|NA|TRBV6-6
CASSYGRLGEQFF
TGTGCCAGCAGTTACGGGAGACTCGGTGAGCAGTTCTTC
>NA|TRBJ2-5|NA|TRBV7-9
CASTDDGAQETQYF
TGTGCCAGCACCGACGACGGAGCCCAAGAGACCCAGTACTTC
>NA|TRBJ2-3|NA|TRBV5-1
CASSLDTSTDTQYF
TGCGCCAGCAGCTTGGATACTAGCACAGATACGCAGTATTTT
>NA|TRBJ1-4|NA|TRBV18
CASSPNYNTYSPRATNEKLFF
TGTGCCAGCTCACCTAACTACAACACATATAGCCCTCGAGCAACTAATGAAAAACTGTTTTTT
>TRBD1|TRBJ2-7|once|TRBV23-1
CASTSQGATSYEQYF
TGCGCCAGCACCTCACAGGGGGCGACCTCCTACGAGCAGTACTTC
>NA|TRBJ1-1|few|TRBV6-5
CASSYSRGRTEAFF
TGTGCCAGCAGTTACTCGCGGGGACGCACTGAAGCTTTCTTT
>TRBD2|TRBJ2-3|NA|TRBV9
CASSVKTSGGILDTQYF
TGTGCCAGCAGCGTCAAAACTAGCGGGGGGATCCTGGATACGCAGTATTTT
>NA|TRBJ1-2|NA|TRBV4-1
CASSQDPANYGYTF
TGCGCCAGCAGCCAAGACCCAGCTAACTATGGCTACACCTTC
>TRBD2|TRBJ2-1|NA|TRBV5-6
CASSIAGSGNEQFF
TGTGCCAGCAGCATAGCGGGATCGGGGAATGAGCAGTTCTTC
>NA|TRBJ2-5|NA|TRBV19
CASSITVQETQYF
TGTGCCAGTAGTATCACAGTTCAAGAGACCCAGTACTTC
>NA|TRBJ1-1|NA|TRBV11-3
CASSLGWEGTEAFF
TGTGCCAGCAGCCTAGGGTGGGAGGGCACTGAAGCTTTCTTT
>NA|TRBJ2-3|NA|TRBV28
CASRTRTSTDTQYF
TGTGCCAGCAGGACTCGGACTAGCACAGATACGCAGTATTTT
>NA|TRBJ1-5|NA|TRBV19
CASSLDRWNQPQHF
TGTGCCAGTAGCCTCGACAGGTGGAATCAGCCCCAGCATTTT
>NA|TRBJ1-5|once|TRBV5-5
CASSFWRGNQPQHF
TGTGCCAGCAGCTTTTGGAGGGGCAATCAGCCCCAGCATTTT
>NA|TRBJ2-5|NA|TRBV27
CASSLWQEETQYF
TGTGCCAGCAGTTTATGGCAGGAAGAGACCCAGTACTTC
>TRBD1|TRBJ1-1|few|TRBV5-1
CASSKLGQVMNTEAFF
TGCGCCAGCAGTAAACTGGGACAGGTCATGAACACTGAAGCTTTCTTT
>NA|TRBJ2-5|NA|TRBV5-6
CASSLRLSGTQYF
TGTGCCAGCAGCCTCCGGCTTTCGGGGACCCAGTACTTC
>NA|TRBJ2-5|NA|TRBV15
CATMAPGETQYF
TGTGCCACCATGGCCCCGGGGGAGACCCAGTACTTC
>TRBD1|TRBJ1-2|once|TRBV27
CASSLGQSNYGYTF
TGTGCCAGCAGTTTGGGACAGTCTAACTATGGCTACACCTTC
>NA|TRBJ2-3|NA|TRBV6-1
CASEQGYTQYF
TGTGCCAGCGAACAGGGTTATACGCAGTATTTT
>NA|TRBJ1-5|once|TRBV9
CASSVEGASNQPQHF
TGTGCCAGCAGCGTAGAAGGGGCCAGCAATCAGCCCCAGCATTTT
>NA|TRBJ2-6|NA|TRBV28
CASSLRVGVSGANVLTF
TGTGCCAGCAGTTTACGCGTCGGTGTTTCTGGGGCCAACGTCCTGACTTTC
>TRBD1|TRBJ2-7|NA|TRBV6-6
CASSDPGTDYEQYF
TGTGCCAGCAGTGACCCCGGGACAGACTACGAGCAGTACTTC
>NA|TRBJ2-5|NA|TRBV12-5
CASGSGQGGVETQYF
TGTGCTAGTGGTTCCGGACAGGGAGGGGTAGAGACCCAGTACTTC
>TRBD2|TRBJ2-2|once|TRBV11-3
CASSFLGTSGGELFF
TGTGCCAGCAGCTTCCTCGGGACTAGTGGCGGGGAGCTGTTTTTT
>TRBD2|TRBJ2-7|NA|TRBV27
CASSLSRAGGSYEQYF
TGTGCCAGCAGTTTAAGTAGGGCGGGGGGATCCTACGAGCAGTACTTC
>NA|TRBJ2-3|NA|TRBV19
CASSITQGSTDTQYF
TGTGCCAGTAGTATAACTCAGGGCTCCACAGATACGCAGTATTTT
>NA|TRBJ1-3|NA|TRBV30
CAWSQDSGNTIYF
TGTGCCTGGAGTCAGGACTCTGGAAACACCATATATTTT
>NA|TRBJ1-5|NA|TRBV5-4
CASSPEGGNQPQHF
TGTGCCAGCAGCCCAGAGGGGGGCAATCAGCCCCAGCATTTT
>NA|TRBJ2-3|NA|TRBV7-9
CASSVKTGLTSTDTQYF
TGTGCCAGCAGCGTCAAAACAGGTCTCACTAGCACAGATACGCAGTATTTT
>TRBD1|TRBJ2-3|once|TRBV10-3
CAISGQGADTQYF
TGTGCCATCAGCGGACAGGGGGCAGATACGCAGTATTTT
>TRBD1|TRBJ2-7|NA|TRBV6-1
CASSPPRGGDYEQYF
TGTGCCAGCTCCCCCCCGAGAGGGGGCGACTACGAGCAGTACTTC
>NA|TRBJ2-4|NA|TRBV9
CASSVGAGWAKNIQYF
TGTGCCAGCAGCGTAGGGGCGGGATGGGCCAAAAACATTCAGTACTTC
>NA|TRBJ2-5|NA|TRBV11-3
CASSLDSRSIATVETQYF
TGTGCCAGCAGCTTAGATAGTCGGAGTATCGCCACCGTGGAGACCCAGTACTTC
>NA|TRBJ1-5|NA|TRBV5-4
CASSLNTVDSNQPQHF
TGTGCCAGCAGCTTGAATACAGTCGATAGCAATCAGCCCCAGCATTTT
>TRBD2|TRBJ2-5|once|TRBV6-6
CASSSGGETQYF
TGTGCCAGCAGTTCGGGGGGGGAGACCCAGTACTTC
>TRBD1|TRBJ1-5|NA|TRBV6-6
CASRPLDRARDQPQHF
TGTGCCAGCAGACCACTAGACAGGGCCCGCGATCAGCCCCAGCATTTT
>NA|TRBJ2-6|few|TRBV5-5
CASRNSHGANVLTF
TGTGCCAGCAGGAACAGCCATGGGGCCAACGTCCTGACTTTC
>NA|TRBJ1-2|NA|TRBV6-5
CASSYSDTSSGYTF
TGTGCCAGCAGTTACTCGGACACCAGTTCTGGCTACACCTTC
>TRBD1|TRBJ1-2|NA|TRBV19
CASSTFGQGDYGYTF
TGTGCCAGTAGTACATTCGGACAGGGGGACTATGGCTACACCTTC
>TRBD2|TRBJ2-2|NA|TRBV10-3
CAISETPGGVGGELFF
TGTGCCATCAGTGAGACTCCGGGAGGCGTAGGCGGGGAGCTGTTTTTT
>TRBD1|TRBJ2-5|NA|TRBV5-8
CASSLSYGTGYEETQYF
TGTGCCAGCAGCTTGAGTTACGGGACAGGCTACGAAGAGACCCAGTACTTC
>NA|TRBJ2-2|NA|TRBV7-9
CASSLAGDTGELFF
TGTGCCAGCAGCTTAGCAGGGGACACCGGGGAGCTGTTTTTT